Listed here are 10 T cell receptor beta chains from one sample, sequenced in a study of T cells in pancreatic ductal adenocarcinoma. Selected pancreatic ductal adenocarcinoma patients had undergone surgery without neoadjuvant therapy. The table came from immunoSEQ multiplex PCR; TCRdb's copy has only in-frame clones and leaves some out. The sample lists 11,000 or so clones; 86% were seen once. The sample taken for sequencing was PBMCs. These TCRs come from a human donor with pancreatic ductal adenocarcinoma.

The rearrangement joins TRBV6-6 to TRBJ1-5; D is possibly TRBD1 (5 bases). V lost 2 bases and J lost 4, with 6 bases in between. There are 13 residues in the CDR3. Per germline, CDR1 MNHNY and CDR2 SVGAGI (reference sequence). In DNA form, the CDR3 reads TGTGCCAGCAGTTACAGGACAAATCAGCCCCAGCATTTT. Translating gives CASSYRTNQPQHF.

This sequence joins TRBV2 and TRBJ2-7; 11 nucleotides align to TRBD1. J was trimmed by 2 bases and V by 10 bases; bases with no gene match: 16. CDR1 and CDR2 (germline): SNHLY, FYNNEI. The CDR3 sequence is 17 residues long. CDR3: CATRGASRDRGTYEQYF. CDR3 nucleotide sequence: TGTGCCACCCGGGGGGCCTCTCGGGACAGGGGGACCTACGAGCAGTACTTC.

This rearrangement joins TRBV19 to TRBJ2-5; TRBD2 matches at 7 bases. Germline CDR1 is LNHDA and CDR2 is SQIVND (reference sequence). Germline trimming cut 3 bases from V and 0 bases from J; bases unmatched to any gene: 4. This CDR3 spans 15 amino acids. The CDR3 spells CASSIWGGDQETQYF. The CDR3 DNA is TGTGCCAGTAGTATCTGGGGGGGAGACCAAGAGACCCAGTACTTC.

The V gene is TRBV7-6, the J gene TRBJ2-1, with unresolved D. Trimming took off 3 bases at V and 4 bases at J, with 1 base between the two ends. The CDR3 runs to 11 residues. CDR1 and CDR2 (germline): SGHVS, FNYEAQ. CDR3 sequence: CASSFYNEQFF. CDR3 in DNA: TGTGCCAGCAGCTTTTACAATGAGCAGTTCTTC.

The chain is built from TRBV19 and TRBJ1-2, with D perhaps matching TRBD1 (5 bases). Germline loops: CDR1 LNHDA, CDR2 SQIVND (reference sequence). This CDR3 is 12 amino acids long. Trimming removed 5 bases at V and 4 bases at J, with 8 bases between. CDR3 residues: CASSDRTYGYTF. Here the CDR3 DNA reads TGTGCCAGTAGTGACAGAACCTATGGCTACACCTTC.

The chain uses TRBV6-8 and TRBJ2-7, with 7 bases that match TRBD2. In germline, CDR1 is MNHGY, CDR2 SAAAGT. V was pared by 3 bases and J by 3 bases, with 5 bases of the junction left unmatched. The CDR3 is 14 residues long. CDR3 protein: CASSYGGSCYEQYF. In nucleotides, the CDR3 is TGTGCCAGCAGTTATGGCGGGAGTTGCTACGAGCAGTACTTC.

This chain links TRBV19 with TRBJ1-1, with a weak D call TRBD1 (6 bases). The CDR3 has 13 amino acids. V gave up 7 bases and J gave up 7 bases, with 16 bases separating them. The V gene's germline CDR1 is LNHDA and CDR2 SQIVND (reference sequence). The CDR3 DNA sequence: TGTGCCAGTACCGCTGCCGGGACAATTGAAGCTTTCTTT. This encodes CASTAAGTIEAFF.

The chain is built from TRBV11-2 and TRBJ2-5; D tentatively reads TRBD1 or TRBD2 (5 bases each). Trimming left V 5 bases short and J 5 bases short, with 21 bases between. The CDR3 has 16 residues. The germline V gene has CDR1 SGHAT and CDR2 FQNNGV. The CDR3 loop is CASSQSPGAGGETQYF. The DNA of the CDR3 is TGTGCCAGCAGCCAAAGCCCCGGGGCGGGTGGGGAGACCCAGTACTTC.

A few counts support this clone. The chain uses TRBV5-1 and TRBJ2-4; maybe TRBD1 (6 bases). Germline V gene data show CDR1 as SGHRS and CDR2 as YFSETQ. The CDR3 is 16 amino acids. Trimming took 8 bases from V and 0 from J, leaving 18 bases between them. The CDR3 spells CASRYTGQQAKNIQYF. The CDR3 DNA reads as TGCGCCAGTAGGTATACGGGACAACAAGCCAAAAACATTCAGTACTTC.

The chain uses TRBV7-6 and TRBJ1-1, with a weak D call TRBD1 (5 bases). This CDR3 contains 14 residues. Trimming pared 1 base from V and 0 bases from J, leaving 6 bases between. CDR1 SGHVS and CDR2 FNYEAQ come from the germline V gene. CDR3 nucleotide sequence: TGTGCCAGCAGCTTAGGAGGGGTGAACACTGAAGCTTTCTTT. It codes for CASSLGGVNTEAFF.